A single sample gave rise to the 14 T cell receptor beta chains below, sequenced in a study of T cell responses to AZD1222 COVID-19 vaccine. The table came from immunoSEQ multiplex PCR; TCRdb's copy has only in-frame clones and leaves some out. The sample contains around 120,000 clones, approximately 96% of which appear only once. Sequencing used peripheral blood, obtained on day 0 of AZD1222 vaccination. The receptors stem from an adult in good health.

The rearrangement uses TRBV7-2 and TRBJ1-1; perhaps TRBD1 as D (6 bases). The germline V gene has CDR1 SGHTA and CDR2 FQGNSA. The CDR3 runs to 16 residues. Trimming stripped 4 bases from V and 3 bases from J, with 18 bases between. The CDR3 protein is CASSSPWRGGDTEAFF. CDR3 bases: TGTGCCAGCAGCTCGCCGTGGCGGGGGGGCGACACTGAAGCTTTCTTT.

This chain uses TRBV2 with TRBJ1-3; D not certain. CDR1 SNHLY and CDR2 FYNNEI come from the germline V gene. The CDR3 has 13 amino acids. V was shortened by 1 base and J by 6 bases, with 7 bases between the two germline ends. CDR3 protein: CASSEVTVNTIYF. CDR3 DNA sequence: TGTGCCAGCAGTGAAGTCACAGTAAACACCATATATTTT. Using reference TRBV2 and TRBJ1-3 for the parts outside the CDR3, the full variable domain is EPEVTQTPSHQVTQMGQEVILRCVPISNHLYFYWYRQILGQKVEFLVSFYNNEISEKSEIFDDQFSVERPDGSNFTLKIRSTKLEDSAMYFCASSEVTVNTIYFGEGSWLTVV.

This chain uses TRBV7-9 with TRBJ2-7; the D gene is possibly TRBD1 (8 bases). V was shortened by 6 bases and J by 4 bases, with 31 bases between the two germline ends. This CDR3 has 19 amino acids. Germline CDR1 reads SEHNR; CDR2 reads FQNEAQ (reference sequence). CDR3 region: CASSSSTSWTGRAPYEQYF. The CDR3 nucleotides are TGTGCCAGCAGTTCTTCAACCTCTTGGACAGGGAGGGCTCCTTACGAGCAGTACTTC.

The chain employs TRBV6-6 and TRBJ2-7; the D is unclear. From germline, CDR1 is MNHNY and CDR2 SVGAGI (reference sequence). V shed 10 bases and J shed 5 bases, with 15 bases lying between them. This CDR3 has 12 amino acids. The CDR3 DNA reads TGTGCCACCACCGGCCGGGCCAACGAGCAGTACTTC. As protein: CATTGRANEQYF.

Only a few counts were recorded for this clone. The J gene is TRBJ1-2, the V gene TRBV11-2; D gene uncertain. Deletions cut 1 base from V and 8 bases from J, with 11 bases between. In germline, CDR1 is SGHAT, CDR2 FQNNGV. The CDR3 totals 13 residues. In DNA form, the CDR3 reads TGTGCCAGCAGCTTAGGGGGTGTCAACGGCTACACCTTC. It translates to CASSLGGVNGYTF. The whole variable domain, filled in from reference TRBV11-2 and TRBJ1-2, reads EAGVAQSPRYKIIEKRQSVAFWCNPISGHATLYWYQQILGQGPKLLIQFQNNGVVDDSQLPKDRFSAERLKGVDSTLKIQPAKLEDSAVYLCASSLGGVNGYTFGSGTRLTVV.

The CDR3 DNA is TGCGCCAGCAGCCAGAGGGGGGGGGCGTGGGAGCAGTACTTC. Encoded protein: CASSQRGGAWEQYF. The chain couples TRBV4-3 to TRBJ2-7, with a possible D match to TRBD2 (7 bases). The germline V gene has CDR1 LGHNA and CDR2 YSLEER. The CDR3 totals 14 residues. The V and J ends lost 3 bases and 7 bases respectively, with 16 bases between them.

The genes are TRBV19 and TRBJ1-5; D is ambiguous. Looked up from germline, CDR1 is LNHDA and CDR2 is SQIVND (reference sequence). The V gene lost 2 bases and the J gene lost 7 bases, with 6 bases spanning the gap. The CDR3 has 12 residues. The CDR3 nucleotides read TGTGCCAGTAGTATAAACTACCAGCCCCAGCATTTT. This codes for CASSINYQPQHF.

In its sample, this clone was seen a few times. The V call is TRBV6-4, the J call TRBJ1-5, with D possibly matching TRBD1 (5 bases). Germline V CDR1 and CDR2: MRHNA, SNTAGT. V was clipped by 8 bases and J by 2 bases, with 10 bases between them. The CDR3 has 13 residues. This chain's CDR3 is CASSRDGNQPQHF. The CDR3 DNA reads as TGTGCCAGCTCCAGGGATGGCAATCAGCCCCAGCATTTT.

This clone came up a few times. V and J are TRBV19 and TRBJ2-6, with D uncertain. Germline V CDR1 and CDR2: LNHDA, SQIVND (reference sequence). CDR3 length: 13 amino acids. Trimming took off 9 bases at V and 3 bases at J, with 9 bases between the two ends. DNA for the CDR3: TGTGCCAGCCGATCGGATGGGGCCAACGTCCTGACTTTC. Translating gives CASRSDGANVLTF.

The V and J genes are TRBV28 and TRBJ2-4, with 8 bases identical to TRBD1. Per germline, CDR1 MDHEN and CDR2 SYDVKM. With V trimmed by 6 bases and J by 0 bases, 13 bases remained unmatched. The CDR3 contains 18 residues. This CDR3 is CASRPATGAPLAKNIQYF. CDR3 nucleotides: TGTGCCAGCAGGCCGGCGACAGGGGCCCCGCTAGCCAAAAACATTCAGTACTTC.

This chain links TRBV2 with TRBJ1-4; TRBD1 matches at 11 bases. The germline gives CDR1 SNHLY, CDR2 FYNNEI. Trimming at V came to 3 bases and at J to 10 bases, leaving 7 bases not matched to a gene. The CDR3 covers 15 residues. Here the CDR3 DNA reads TGTGCCAGCAGTGATATGGGACAGGGGGTTTTAAAACTGTTTTTT. This encodes CASSDMGQGVLKLFF.

The chain couples TRBV10-3 to TRBJ1-1; no firm D call. The CDR3 contains 14 residues. Germline lookup yields CDR1 ENHRY and CDR2 SYGVKD. Trimming cost V 6 bases and J 0 bases, with 11 bases left between them. The CDR3 here is CAISGEGMNTEAFF. Here the CDR3 DNA reads TGTGCCATCAGCGGCGAAGGCATGAACACTGAAGCTTTCTTT.

The V and J genes are TRBV19 and TRBJ1-1, with 8 bases aligning to TRBD1. Germline-derived CDR1 and CDR2 are LNHDA and SQIVND (reference sequence). This CDR3 has 17 residues. Unmatched junction bases numbered 11, after V lost 2 bases and J lost 3 bases. This CDR3 reads CASSIPDRVGLDTEAFF. CDR3 in DNA: TGTGCCAGTAGTATACCGGACAGGGTGGGGTTGGACACTGAAGCTTTCTTT.

This chain connects TRBV5-1 to TRBJ1-3; unclear D gene. The germline V gene encodes CDR1 SGHRS and CDR2 YFSETQ. The CDR3 contains 16 residues. Trimming pared 0 bases from V and 1 base from J, leaving 11 bases between. For the CDR3, the DNA is TGCGCCAGCAGCTTGGACCCCGTGGGGTCTGGAAACACCATATATTTT. It yields the protein CASSLDPVGSGNTIYF.